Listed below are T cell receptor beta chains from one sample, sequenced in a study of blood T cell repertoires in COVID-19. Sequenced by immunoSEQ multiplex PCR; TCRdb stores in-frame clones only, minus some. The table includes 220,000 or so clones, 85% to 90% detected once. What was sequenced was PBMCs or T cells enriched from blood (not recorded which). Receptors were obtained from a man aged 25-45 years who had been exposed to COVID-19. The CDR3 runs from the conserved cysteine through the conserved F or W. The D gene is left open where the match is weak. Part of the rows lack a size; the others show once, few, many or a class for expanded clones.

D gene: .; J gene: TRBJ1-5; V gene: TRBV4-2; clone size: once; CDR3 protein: CASSQEGGFMNQPQHF; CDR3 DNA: TGTGCCAGCAGCCAAGAGGGAGGGTTCATGAATCAGCCCCAGCATTTT
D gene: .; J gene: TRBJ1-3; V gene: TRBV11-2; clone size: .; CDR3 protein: CASSSPRGTSGNTIYF; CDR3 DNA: TGTGCCAGCAGCTCCCCCCGGGGTACCTCTGGAAACACCATATATTTT
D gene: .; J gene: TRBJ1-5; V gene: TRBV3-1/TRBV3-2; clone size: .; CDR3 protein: CASSQGWGRGQPQHF; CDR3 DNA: TGTGCCAGCAGCCAAGGATGGGGCAGGGGTCAGCCCCAGCATTTT
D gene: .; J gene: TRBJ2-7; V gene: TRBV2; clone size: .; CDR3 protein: CASSEGTLRDEQYF; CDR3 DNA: TGTGCCAGCAGTGAAGGGACCCTGCGGGACGAGCAGTACTTC
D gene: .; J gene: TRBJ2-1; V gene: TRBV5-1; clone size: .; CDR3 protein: CASSLTGTSIYNEQFF; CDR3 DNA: TGCGCCAGCAGCTTAACCGGGACATCCATCTACAATGAGCAGTTCTTC
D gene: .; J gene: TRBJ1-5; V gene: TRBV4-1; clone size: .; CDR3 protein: CASSQEVGEPQHF; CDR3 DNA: TGCGCCAGCAGCCAAGAAGTGGGAGAGCCCCAGCATTTT
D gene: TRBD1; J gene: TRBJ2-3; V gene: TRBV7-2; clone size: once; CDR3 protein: CASSHSGTGFDTQYF; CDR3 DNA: TGTGCCAGCAGCCACTCCGGGACAGGGTTTGATACGCAGTATTTT
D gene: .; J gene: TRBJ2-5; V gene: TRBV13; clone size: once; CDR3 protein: CASSIIRGETQYF; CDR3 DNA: TGTGCCAGCAGCATTATACGCGGGGAGACCCAGTACTTC
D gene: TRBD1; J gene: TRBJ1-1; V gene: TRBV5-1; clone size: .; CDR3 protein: CASSLGDRAEAFF; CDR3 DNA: TGCGCCAGCAGCTTGGGGGACAGGGCTGAAGCTTTCTTT
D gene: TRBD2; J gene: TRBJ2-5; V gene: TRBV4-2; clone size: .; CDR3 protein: CASSQDGSGGEETQYF; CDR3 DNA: TGTGCCAGCAGCCAAGATGGTAGCGGGGGGGAAGAGACCCAGTACTTC
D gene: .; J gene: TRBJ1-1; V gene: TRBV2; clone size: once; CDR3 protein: CASSHPSRGAFF; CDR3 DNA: TGTGCCAGCAGCCACCCTAGTCGAGGGGCTTTCTTT
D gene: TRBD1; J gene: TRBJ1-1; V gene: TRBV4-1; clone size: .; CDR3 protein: CASSSGTGGTEAFF; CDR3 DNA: TGCGCCAGCAGCTCCGGGACAGGAGGGACTGAAGCTTTCTTT
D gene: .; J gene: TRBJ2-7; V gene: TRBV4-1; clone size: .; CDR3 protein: CASSQKEGLSYEQYF; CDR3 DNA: TGCGCCAGCAGCCAGAAGGAGGGTTTGAGTTACGAGCAGTACTTC
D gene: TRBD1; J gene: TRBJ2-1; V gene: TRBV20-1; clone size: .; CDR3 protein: CRVQQGNEQFF; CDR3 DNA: TGCAGAGTCCAACAGGGGAATGAGCAGTTCTTC
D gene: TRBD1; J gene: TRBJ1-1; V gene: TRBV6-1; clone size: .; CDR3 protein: CASSGRQGWGHTEAFF; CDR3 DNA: TGTGCCAGCAGTGGAAGACAGGGGTGGGGACACACTGAAGCTTTCTTT
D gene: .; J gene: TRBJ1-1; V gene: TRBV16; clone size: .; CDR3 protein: CASSQEQGAFF; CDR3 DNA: TGTGCCAGCAGCCAAGAACAGGGAGCTTTCTTT
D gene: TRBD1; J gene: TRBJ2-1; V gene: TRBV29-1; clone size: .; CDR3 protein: CSTDRADNEQFF; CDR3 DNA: TGCAGCACAGACAGGGCCGACAATGAGCAGTTCTTC
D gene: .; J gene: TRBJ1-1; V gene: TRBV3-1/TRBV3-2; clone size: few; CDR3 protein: CASSLGLREAFF; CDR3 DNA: TGTGCCAGCAGCCTCGGACTTAGGGAAGCTTTCTTT
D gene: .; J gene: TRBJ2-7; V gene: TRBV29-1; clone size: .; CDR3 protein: CSVSPSTGPPYEQYF; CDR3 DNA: TGCAGCGTGTCCCCCTCTACAGGGCCCCCCTACGAGCAGTACTTC
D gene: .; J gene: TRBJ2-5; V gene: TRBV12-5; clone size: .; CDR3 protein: CASGLGTGETQYF; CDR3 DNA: TGTGCTAGTGGTTTGGGGACTGGAGAGACCCAGTACTTC
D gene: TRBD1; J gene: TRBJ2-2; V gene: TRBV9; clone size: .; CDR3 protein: CASSADRVAGELFF; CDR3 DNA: TGTGCCAGCAGCGCGGACAGGGTGGCCGGGGAGCTGTTTTTT
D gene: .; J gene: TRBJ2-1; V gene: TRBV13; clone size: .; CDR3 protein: CASSFWTGGARSSYNEQFF; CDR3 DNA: TGTGCCAGCAGCTTCTGGACTGGCGGGGCAAGAAGCTCCTACAATGAGCAGTTCTTC
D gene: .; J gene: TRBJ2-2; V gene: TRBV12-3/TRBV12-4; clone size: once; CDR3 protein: CASSFRGAGELFF; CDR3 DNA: TGTGCCAGCAGTTTCCGGGGTGCCGGGGAGCTGTTTTTT
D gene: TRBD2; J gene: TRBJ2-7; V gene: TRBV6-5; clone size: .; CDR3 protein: CASSYTGTSRDEQYF; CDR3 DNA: TGTGCCAGCAGTTACACCGGGACTAGCCGCGACGAGCAGTACTTC
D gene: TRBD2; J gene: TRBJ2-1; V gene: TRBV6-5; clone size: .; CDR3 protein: CASRVSGGGLGKQFF; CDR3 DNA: TGTGCCAGCAGGGTTAGCGGGGGTGGGCTCGGGAAGCAGTTCTTC
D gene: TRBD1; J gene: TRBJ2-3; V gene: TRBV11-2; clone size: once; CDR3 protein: CASSLAFTGQNTDTQYF; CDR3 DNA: TGTGCCAGCAGCTTAGCATTCACGGGACAGAACACAGATACGCAGTATTTT